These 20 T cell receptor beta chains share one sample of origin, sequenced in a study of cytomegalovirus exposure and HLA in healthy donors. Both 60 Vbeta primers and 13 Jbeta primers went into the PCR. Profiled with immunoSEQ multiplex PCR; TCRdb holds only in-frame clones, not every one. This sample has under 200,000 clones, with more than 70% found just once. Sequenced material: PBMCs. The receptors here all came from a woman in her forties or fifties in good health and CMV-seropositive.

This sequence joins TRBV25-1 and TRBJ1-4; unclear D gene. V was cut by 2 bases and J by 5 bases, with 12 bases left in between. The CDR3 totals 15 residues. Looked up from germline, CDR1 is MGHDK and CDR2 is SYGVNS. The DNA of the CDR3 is TGTGCCAGCAGTGAAGGAGGGCAGCAAAATGAAAAACTGTTTTTT. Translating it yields CASSEGGQQNEKLFF.

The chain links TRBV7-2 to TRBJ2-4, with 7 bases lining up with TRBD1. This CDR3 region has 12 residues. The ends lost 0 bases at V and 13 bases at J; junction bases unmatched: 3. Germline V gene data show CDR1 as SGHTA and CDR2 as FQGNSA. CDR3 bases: TGTGCCAGCAGCTTAGCGGGACAGATGCAGTACTTC. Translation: CASSLAGQMQYF.

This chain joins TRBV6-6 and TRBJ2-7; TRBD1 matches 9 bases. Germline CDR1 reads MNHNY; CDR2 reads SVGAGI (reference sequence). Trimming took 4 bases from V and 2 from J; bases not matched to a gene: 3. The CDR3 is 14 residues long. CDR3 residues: CASSFGQGPYEQYF. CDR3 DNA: TGTGCCAGCAGTTTCGGACAGGGGCCCTACGAGCAGTACTTC.

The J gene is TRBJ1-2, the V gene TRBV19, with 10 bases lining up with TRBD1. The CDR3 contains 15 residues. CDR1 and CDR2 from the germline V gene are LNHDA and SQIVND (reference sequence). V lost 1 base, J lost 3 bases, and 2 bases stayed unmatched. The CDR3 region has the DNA TGTGCCAGTAGTATAGGGGGACAGGGGTACTATGGCTACACCTTC. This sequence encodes CASSIGGQGYYGYTF.

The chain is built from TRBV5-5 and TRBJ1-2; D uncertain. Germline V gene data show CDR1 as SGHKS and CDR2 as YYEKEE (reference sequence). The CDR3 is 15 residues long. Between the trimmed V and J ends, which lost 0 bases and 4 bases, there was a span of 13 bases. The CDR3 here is CASSLVMAGSYGYTF. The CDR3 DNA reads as TGTGCCAGCAGCTTGGTTATGGCAGGTAGCTATGGCTACACCTTC.

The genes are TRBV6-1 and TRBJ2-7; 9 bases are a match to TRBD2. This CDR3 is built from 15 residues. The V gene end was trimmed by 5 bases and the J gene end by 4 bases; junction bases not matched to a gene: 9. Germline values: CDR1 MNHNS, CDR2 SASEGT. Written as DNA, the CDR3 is TGTGCCAGCAGTTTAGCGGGAGCCCGATTTTACGAGCAGTACTTC. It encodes CASSLAGARFYEQYF.

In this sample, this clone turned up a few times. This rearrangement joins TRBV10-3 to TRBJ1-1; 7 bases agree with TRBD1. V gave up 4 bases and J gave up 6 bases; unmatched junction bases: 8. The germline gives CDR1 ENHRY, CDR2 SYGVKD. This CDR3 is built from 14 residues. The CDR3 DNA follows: TGTGCCATCAGTGGGTATACAGGGGTAGCTGAAGCTTTCTTT. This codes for CAISGYTGVAEAFF.

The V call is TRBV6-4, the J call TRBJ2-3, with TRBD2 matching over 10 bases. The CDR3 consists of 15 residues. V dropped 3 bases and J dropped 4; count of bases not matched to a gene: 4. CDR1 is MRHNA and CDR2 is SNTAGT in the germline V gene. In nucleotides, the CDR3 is TGTGCCAGCAGTGATTTCGGACTAGCGGCAGATACGCAGTATTTT. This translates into CASSDFGLAADTQYF.

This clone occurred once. The CDR3 sequence: CASSLDSNYGYTF. CDR3 nucleotide sequence: TGTGCCAGCAGTCTGGACAGTAACTATGGCTACACCTTC. This chain joins TRBV5-4 and TRBJ1-2; the D gene is possibly TRBD1 (6 bases). Germline CDR1 and CDR2: SGHNT and YYREEE (reference sequence). V lost 5 bases and J lost 1, with 9 bases in between. The CDR3 is made up of 13 amino acids.

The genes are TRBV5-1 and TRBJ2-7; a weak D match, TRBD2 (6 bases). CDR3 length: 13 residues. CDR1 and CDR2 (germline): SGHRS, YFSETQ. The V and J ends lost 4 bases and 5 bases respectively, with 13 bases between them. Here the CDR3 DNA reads TGCGCCAGCAGCGCGCAGGGCGGGGACGAGCAGTACTTC. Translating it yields CASSAQGGDEQYF.

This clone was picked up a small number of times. CDR3 amino acids: CASSETAGAHSPLHF. As DNA, the CDR3 is TGTGCCAGCAGTGAAACCGCAGGGGCACACTCACCCCTCCACTTT. This sequence joins TRBV6-1 and TRBJ1-6, with D possibly TRBD1 on 6 matching bases. Germline lookup yields CDR1 MNHNS and CDR2 SASEGT. This CDR3 contains 15 residues. Trimming shortened V by 2 bases and J by 10 bases, and 15 bases separated the two germline ends.

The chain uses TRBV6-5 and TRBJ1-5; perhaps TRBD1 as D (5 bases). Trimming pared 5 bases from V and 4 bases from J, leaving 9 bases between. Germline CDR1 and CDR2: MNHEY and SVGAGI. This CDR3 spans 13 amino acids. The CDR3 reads CASSRQINQPQHF. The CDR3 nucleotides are TGTGCCAGCAGTCGACAGATTAATCAGCCCCAGCATTTT.

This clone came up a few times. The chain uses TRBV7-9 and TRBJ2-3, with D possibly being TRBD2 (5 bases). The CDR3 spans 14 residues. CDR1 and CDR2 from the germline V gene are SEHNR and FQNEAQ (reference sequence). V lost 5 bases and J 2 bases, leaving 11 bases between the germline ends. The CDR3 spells CASSLSALTDTQYF. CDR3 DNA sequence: TGTGCCAGCAGCCTTAGCGCCCTCACAGATACGCAGTATTTT.

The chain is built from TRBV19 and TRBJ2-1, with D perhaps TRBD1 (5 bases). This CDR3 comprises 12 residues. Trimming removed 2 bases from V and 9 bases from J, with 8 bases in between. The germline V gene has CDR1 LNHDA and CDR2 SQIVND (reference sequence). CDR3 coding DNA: TGTGCCAGTAGTATACAGGGATCTGAGCAGTTCTTC. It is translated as CASSIQGSEQFF.

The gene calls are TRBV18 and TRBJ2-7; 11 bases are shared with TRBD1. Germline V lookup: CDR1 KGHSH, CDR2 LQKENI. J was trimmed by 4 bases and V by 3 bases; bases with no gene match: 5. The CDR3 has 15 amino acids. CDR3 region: CASSPHRDRGYEQYF. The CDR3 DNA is TGTGCCAGCTCACCCCACCGGGACAGGGGGTACGAGCAGTACTTC.

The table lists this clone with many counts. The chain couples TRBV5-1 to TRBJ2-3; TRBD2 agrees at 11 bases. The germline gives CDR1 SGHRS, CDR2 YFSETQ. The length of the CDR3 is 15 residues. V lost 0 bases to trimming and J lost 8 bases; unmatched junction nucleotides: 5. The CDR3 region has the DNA TGCGCCAGCAGCTTGGTGGCTAGCGGGGGGAGTACGCAGTATTTT. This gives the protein CASSLVASGGSTQYF.

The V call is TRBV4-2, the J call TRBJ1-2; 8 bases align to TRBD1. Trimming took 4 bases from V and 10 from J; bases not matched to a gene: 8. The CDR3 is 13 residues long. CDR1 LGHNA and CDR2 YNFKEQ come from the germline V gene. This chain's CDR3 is CASSLMDREDYTF. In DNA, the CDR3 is TGTGCCAGCAGCCTAATGGACAGGGAAGACTACACCTTC.

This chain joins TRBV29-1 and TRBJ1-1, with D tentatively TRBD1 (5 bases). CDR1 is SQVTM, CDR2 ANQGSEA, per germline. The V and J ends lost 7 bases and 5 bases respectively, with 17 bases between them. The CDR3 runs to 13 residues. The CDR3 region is CSAGTGGETEAFF. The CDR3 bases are TGCAGCGCCGGAACCGGGGGGGAGACTGAAGCTTTCTTT.

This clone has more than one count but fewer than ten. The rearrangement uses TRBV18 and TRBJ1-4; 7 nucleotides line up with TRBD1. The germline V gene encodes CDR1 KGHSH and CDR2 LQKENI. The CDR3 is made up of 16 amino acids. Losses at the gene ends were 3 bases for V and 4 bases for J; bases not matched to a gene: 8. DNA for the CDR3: TGTGCCAGCTCACCGTACCGGGACAGCCTTAATGAAAAACTGTTTTTT. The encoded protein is CASSPYRDSLNEKLFF.

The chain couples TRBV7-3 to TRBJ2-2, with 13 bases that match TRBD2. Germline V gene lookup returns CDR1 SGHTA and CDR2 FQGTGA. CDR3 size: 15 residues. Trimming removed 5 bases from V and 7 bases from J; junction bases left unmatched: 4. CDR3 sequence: CASSRTSGSVGELFF. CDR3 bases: TGTGCCAGCAGCCGGACTAGCGGGAGCGTCGGGGAGCTGTTTTTT.